This section outlines one T cell receptor beta chain sequence together with its context. The sample originates from a study of control samples from healthy donors and cancer patients. This CDR3 spans 11 amino acids. CDR1 MNHEY and CDR2 SVGAGI come from the germline V gene. Produced via immunoSEQ multiplex PCR; TCRdb's table is partial and in-frame only. The table includes about 150,000 clones, just under 95% detected once. This TCR was recovered from a man aged 35 to 55 in good health. V is TRBV6-5 and J is TRBJ2-7; D gene uncertain. Sequencing input: blood. The CDR3 DNA reads as TGTGCTGTCCGAACCACCTACGAGCAGTACTTC. Translating it yields CAVRTTYEQYF.